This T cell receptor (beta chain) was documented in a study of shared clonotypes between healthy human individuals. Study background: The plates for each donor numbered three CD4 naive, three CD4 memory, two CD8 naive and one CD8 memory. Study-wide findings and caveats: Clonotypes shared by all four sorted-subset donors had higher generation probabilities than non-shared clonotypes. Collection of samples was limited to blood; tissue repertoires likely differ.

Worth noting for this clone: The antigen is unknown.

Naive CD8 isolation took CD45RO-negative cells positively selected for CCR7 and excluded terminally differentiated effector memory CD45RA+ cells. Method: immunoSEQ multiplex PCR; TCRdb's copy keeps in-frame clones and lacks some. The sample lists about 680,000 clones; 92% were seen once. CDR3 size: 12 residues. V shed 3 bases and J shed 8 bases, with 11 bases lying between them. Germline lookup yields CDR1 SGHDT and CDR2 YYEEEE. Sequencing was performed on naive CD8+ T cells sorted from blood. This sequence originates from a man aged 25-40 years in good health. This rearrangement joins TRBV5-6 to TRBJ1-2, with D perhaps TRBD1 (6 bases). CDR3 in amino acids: CASSSQGSGYTF. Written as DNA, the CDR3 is TGTGCCAGCAGCTCACAGGGTAGCGGCTACACCTTC.